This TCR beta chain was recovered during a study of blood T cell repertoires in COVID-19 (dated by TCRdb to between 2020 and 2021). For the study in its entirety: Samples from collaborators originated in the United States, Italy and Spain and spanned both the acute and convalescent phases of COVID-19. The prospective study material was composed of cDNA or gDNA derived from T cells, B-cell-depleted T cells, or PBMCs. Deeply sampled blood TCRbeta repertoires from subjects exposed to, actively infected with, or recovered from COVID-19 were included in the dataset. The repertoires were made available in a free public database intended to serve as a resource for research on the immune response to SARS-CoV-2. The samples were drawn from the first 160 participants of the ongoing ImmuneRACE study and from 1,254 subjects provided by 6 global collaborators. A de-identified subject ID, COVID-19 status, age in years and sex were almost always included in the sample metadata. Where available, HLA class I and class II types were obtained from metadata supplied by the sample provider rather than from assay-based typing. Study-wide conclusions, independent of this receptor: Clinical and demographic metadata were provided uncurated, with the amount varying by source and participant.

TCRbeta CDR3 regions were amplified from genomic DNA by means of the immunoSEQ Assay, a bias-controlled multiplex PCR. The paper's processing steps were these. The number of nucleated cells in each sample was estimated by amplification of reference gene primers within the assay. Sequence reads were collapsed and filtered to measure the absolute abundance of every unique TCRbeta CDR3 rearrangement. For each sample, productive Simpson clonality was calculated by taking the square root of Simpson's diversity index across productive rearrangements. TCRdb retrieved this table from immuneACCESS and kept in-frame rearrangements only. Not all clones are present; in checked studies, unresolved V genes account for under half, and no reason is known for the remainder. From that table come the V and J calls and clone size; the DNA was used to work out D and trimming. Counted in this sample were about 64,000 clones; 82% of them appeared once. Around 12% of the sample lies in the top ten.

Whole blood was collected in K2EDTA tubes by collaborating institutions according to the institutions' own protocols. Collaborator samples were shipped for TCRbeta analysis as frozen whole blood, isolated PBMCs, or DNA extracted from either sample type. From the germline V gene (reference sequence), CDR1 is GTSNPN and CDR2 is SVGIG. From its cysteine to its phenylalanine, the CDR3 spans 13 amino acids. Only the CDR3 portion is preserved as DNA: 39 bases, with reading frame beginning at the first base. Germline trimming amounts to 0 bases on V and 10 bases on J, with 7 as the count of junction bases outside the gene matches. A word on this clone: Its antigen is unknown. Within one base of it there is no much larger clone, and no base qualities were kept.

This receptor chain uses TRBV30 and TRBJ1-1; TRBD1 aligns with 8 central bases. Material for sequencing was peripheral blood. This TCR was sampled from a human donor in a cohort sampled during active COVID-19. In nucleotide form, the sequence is TGTGCCTGGAGTGTTACAGGGACAGGAACAGCTTTCTTT. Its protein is CAWSVTGTGTAFF.